This T cell receptor (beta chain) was found in a study of blood T cell repertoires in COVID-19. Study-wide context: Donors in the United States, Italy and Spain gave samples during acute or convalescent COVID-19.

Trimming at V came to 4 bases and at J to 3 bases, leaving 20 bases not matched to a gene. Germline CDR1 reads PRHDT; CDR2 reads FYEKMQ (reference sequence). This CDR3 is 20 amino acids long. Cohort 3 donors counted as recovered after two negative PCRs, clearance, or resolved symptoms. The assay was immunoSEQ multiplex PCR, and TCRdb's table has in-frame clones only and misses some. The repertoire includes hundreds of thousands of clones, 75% to 90% of them detected once, and under 9.5% sits in the top ten. Input material: PBMCs or T cells enriched from blood (not recorded which). The chain has TRBV13 and TRBJ1-4; TRBD1 agrees at 7 bases. This sequence originates from a man aged 40-50 years who had recovered from COVID-19. CDR3 DNA sequence: TGTGCCAGCAGCTCGACAGGGTGGTCGAGTGGTGGGCACGCTAATGAAAAACTGTTTTTT. This gives the protein CASSSTGWSSGGHANEKLFF.